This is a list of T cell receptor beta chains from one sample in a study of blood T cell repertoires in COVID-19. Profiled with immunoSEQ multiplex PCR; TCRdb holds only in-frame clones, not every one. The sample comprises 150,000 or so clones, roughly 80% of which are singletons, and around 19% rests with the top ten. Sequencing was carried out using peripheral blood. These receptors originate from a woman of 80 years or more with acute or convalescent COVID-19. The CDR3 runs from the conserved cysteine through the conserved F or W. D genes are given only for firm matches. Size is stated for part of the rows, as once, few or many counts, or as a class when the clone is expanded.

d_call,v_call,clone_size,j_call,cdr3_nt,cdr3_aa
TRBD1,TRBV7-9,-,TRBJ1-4,TGTGCCAGCAGCCGGGGGACAGCCGATGAAAAACTGTTTTTT,CASSRGTADEKLFF
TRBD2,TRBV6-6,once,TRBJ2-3,TGTGCCAGCAGTTTTAAGCGGGGGGGCAGGGAAGATACGCAGTATTTT,CASSFKRGGREDTQYF
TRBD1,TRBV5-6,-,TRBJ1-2,TGTGCCAGCAGCTCCCAGACAGGGGTCTATGGCTACACCTTC,CASSSQTGVYGYTF
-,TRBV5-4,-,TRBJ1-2,TGTGCCAGCAGCTTGCCAGGAAGGGGCGGCTACACCTTC,CASSLPGRGGYTF
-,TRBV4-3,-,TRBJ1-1,TGCGCCAGCAGCCAAGATCGAGGATTGAACACTGAAGCTTTCTTT,CASSQDRGLNTEAFF
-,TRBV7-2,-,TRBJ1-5,TGTGCCAGCAGCTACGCGAGAGGGTTGAATCAGCCCCAGCATTTT,CASSYARGLNQPQHF
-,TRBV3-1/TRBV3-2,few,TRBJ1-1,TGTGCCAGCAGCCCCGACAGGCTACGGGCTTTCTTT,CASSPDRLRAFF
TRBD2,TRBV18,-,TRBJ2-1,TGTGCCAGCTCACGGGACTACTGGGATGGTACTGAGCAGTTCTTC,CASSRDYWDGTEQFF
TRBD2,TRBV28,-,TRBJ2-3,TGTGCCAGCAGGCCCCCGGGACTAGCGACAGATACGCAGTATTTT,CASRPPGLATDTQYF
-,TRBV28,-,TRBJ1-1,TGTGCCAGCAGTTTATGGGGGCAGGGCGGAAAGAACACTGAAGCTTTCTTT,CASSLWGQGGKNTEAFF
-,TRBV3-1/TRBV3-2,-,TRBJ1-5,TGTGCCAGCAGCCAGGGCCAAAATCAGCCCCAGCATTTT,CASSQGQNQPQHF
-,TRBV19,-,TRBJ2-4,TGTGCCAGTAGTATTTCGGGTAACAAAAACATTCAGTACTTC,CASSISGNKNIQYF
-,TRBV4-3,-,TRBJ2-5,TGCGCCAGCAGCCAAGAAAAAGGGGCGACCCAGTACTTC,CASSQEKGATQYF
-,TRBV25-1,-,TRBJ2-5,TGTGCCAGCAGTGAAGTAGGAGGGGCGGAGACCCAGTACTTC,CASSEVGGAETQYF
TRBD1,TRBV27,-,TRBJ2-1,TGTGCCAGCAGTGTCGACCGGACAGGGGGCTTGGGTGAGCAGTTCTTC,CASSVDRTGGLGEQFF
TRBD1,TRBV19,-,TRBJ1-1,TGTGCCAGTAGCGGACAGGGGATGAACACTGAAGCTTTCTTT,CASSGQGMNTEAFF
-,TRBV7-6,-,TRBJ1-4,TGTGCCAGCAGTCAAAATACGGGGTTTTCTGAAAAACTGTTTTTT,CASSQNTGFSEKLFF
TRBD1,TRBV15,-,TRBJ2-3,TGTGCCACCAGCAGAGGGGACAGGGCCACAGATACGCAGTATTTT,CATSRGDRATDTQYF
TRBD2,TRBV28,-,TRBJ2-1,TGTGCCAGCAGTTCCATACTAGCGGGAGGGCGAACCTACAATGAGCAGTTCTTC,CASSSILAGGRTYNEQFF
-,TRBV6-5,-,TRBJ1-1,TGTGCCAGCAGTTATGGGAGGGGCGATGCTTTCTTT,CASSYGRGDAFF
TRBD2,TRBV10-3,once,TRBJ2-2,TGTGCCACCGCTACTAGCGGGGTTATTCCGAAGTACACCGGGGAGCTGTTTTTT,CATATSGVIPKYTGELFF
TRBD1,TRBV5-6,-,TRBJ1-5,TGTGCCAGCAGCCCGACAGGGGGACGCAATCAGCCCCAGCATTTT,CASSPTGGRNQPQHF
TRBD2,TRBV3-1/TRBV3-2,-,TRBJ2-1,TGTGCCAGCAGCCAAGTTATAGCGGGGGTAGGGGAGCAGTTCTTC,CASSQVIAGVGEQFF
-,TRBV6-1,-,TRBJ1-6,TGTGCCAGCAGTGAAGGGGCCAACTATAATTCACCCCTCCACTTT,CASSEGANYNSPLHF